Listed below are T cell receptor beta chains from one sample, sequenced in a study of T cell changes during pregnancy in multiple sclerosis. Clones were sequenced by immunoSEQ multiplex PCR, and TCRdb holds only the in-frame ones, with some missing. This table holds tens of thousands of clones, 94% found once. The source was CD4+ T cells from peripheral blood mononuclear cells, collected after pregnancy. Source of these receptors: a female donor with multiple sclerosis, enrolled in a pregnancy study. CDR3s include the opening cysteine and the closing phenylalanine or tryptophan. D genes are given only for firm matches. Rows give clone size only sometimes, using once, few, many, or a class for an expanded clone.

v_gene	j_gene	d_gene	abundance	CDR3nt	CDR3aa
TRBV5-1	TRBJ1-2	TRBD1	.	TGCGCCAGCAGCGTAACAGGGGAGGATGGCTACACCTTC	CASSVTGEDGYTF
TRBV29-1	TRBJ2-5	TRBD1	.	TGCAGCGTCGCACGGACAGGGGTCGGGGAGACCCAGTACTTC	CSVARTGVGETQYF
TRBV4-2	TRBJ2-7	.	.	TGTGCCAGCAGCCAAGAAGTGGACCGCAGGGCTGGAGACGAGCAGTACTTC	CASSQEVDRRAGDEQYF
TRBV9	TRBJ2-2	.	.	TGTGCCAGCAGCGTAGACAGCTACACCGGGGAGCTGTTTTTT	CASSVDSYTGELFF
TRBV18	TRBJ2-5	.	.	TGTGCCAGCTCACCAACTGGGCCAGAAGAGACCCAGTACTTC	CASSPTGPEETQYF
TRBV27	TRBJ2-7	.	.	TGTGCCAGCAGTTGGCTCCCGTCCCGCGAGCAGTACTTC	CASSWLPSREQYF
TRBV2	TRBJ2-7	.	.	TGTGCCGCCCGGGGTAATAGCAACGAGCAGTACTTC	CAARGNSNEQYF
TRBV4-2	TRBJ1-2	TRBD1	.	TGTGCCAGCAGCCAAGGGACAGGGTCGGACTATGGCTACACCTTC	CASSQGTGSDYGYTF
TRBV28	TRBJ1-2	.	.	TGTGCCAGCAGTTCACAGGGTTGGCGAGGCTACACCTTC	CASSSQGWRGYTF
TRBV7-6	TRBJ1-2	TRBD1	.	TGTGCCAGCAGCTTAGGGACAGGGCTCTATGGCTACACCTTC	CASSLGTGLYGYTF
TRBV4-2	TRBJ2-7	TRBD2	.	TGTGCCAGCAGCCAAGAGCCACTAGCGGGAGGGTCCTCCTACGAGCAGTACTTC	CASSQEPLAGGSSYEQYF
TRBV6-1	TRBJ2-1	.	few	TGTGCCAGCAGTGAAAGCGATCCCAGGGTCAATGAGCAGTTCTTC	CASSESDPRVNEQFF
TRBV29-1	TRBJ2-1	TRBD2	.	TGCAGCACCCCAAGGACCGGGCGGGAGGTTGATGAGCAGTTCTTC	CSTPRTGREVDEQFF
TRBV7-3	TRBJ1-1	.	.	TGTGCCAGCAGCTTAATAGGGAGGACTGAAGCTTTCTTT	CASSLIGRTEAFF
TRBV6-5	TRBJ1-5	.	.	TGTGCCAGCAGTTACTCCCGGGACACCCATCAGCCCCAGCATTTT	CASSYSRDTHQPQHF
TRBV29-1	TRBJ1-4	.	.	TGCAGCGTACGCCCTCCAGGGGAAAAACTGTTTTTT	CSVRPPGEKLFF
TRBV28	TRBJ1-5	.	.	TGTGCCAGCAGTCTATTGACACTCAGACGCAATCAGCCCCAGCATTTT	CASSLLTLRRNQPQHF
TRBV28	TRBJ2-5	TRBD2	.	TGTGCCAGCAACCCCAGCGGGACCCAATCAGAGACCCAGTACTTC	CASNPSGTQSETQYF
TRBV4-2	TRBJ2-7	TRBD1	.	TGTGCCAGCAGCCAAGATTCGCCGGGACAGGGAGGCCTCTACGAGCAGTACTTC	CASSQDSPGQGGLYEQYF
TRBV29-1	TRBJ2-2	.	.	TGCAGCGTTGGGACACATAACACCGGGGAGCTGTTTTTT	CSVGTHNTGELFF
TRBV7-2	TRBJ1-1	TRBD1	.	TGTGCCAGCAGCTTAATGGCAGGGGGCCCGAACACTGAAGCTTTCTTT	CASSLMAGGPNTEAFF
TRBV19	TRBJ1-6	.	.	TGTGCCAGTAGTATAGGACAGCGTCCCGGCGCCTATAATTCACCCCTCCACTTT	CASSIGQRPGAYNSPLHF
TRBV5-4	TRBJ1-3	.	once	TGTGCCAGCAGCTTGCCGAATCGGGTCACCATATATTTT	CASSLPNRVTIYF
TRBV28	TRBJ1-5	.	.	TGTGCCAGCAGTCCGAGATTGAGTCAGCCCCAGCATTTT	CASSPRLSQPQHF
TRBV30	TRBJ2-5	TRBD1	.	TGTGCCTGGGCGACAGGGGGAGGAGAGACCCAGTACTTC	CAWATGGGETQYF
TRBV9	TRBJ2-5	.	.	TGTGCCAGCAGCGTAGAGAGAGAGGGAATCGGGACCCAGTACTTC	CASSVEREGIGTQYF
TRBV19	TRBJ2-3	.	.	TGTGCCAGTAGTATCACACTAGCTGATACGCAGTATTTT	CASSITLADTQYF
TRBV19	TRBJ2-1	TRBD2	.	TGTGCCAGTAGTATAGTTGTACTAGCGGGAGGCAGGTCTGACAATGAGCAGTTCTTC	CASSIVVLAGGRSDNEQFF